This T cell receptor beta chain came from a study of Ad26.COV2.S vaccination and SARS-CoV-2 variants. A remark on this clone: As yet, its antigen is unknown.

The method was immunoSEQ multiplex PCR; TCRdb's version includes in-frame clones alone and lacks a portion of them. The repertoire holds hundreds of thousands of clones, about nine tenths seen once, with roughly 3.6% in the top ten. V gave up 5 bases and J gave up 5 bases, with 9 bases separating them. This CDR3 has 12 residues. Germline CDR1 is MNHNY and CDR2 is SVGAGI (reference sequence). Stated treatment: approximately 18 received Ad26.COV2.S at low or high dose, single or two shots; about 5 received placebo; per-sample allocation not given. Sampling was done on day 63 after the first vaccine or placebo injection. General study results and limits: People given the vaccine had a wider spike-specific TCR breadth than placebo recipients did.

This receptor was identified in a person between 18 and 65 years old who received the Ad26.COV2.S COVID-19 vaccine or a placebo. The chain links TRBV6-6 to TRBJ1-2; no clear D gene. The sample in question was peripheral blood, obtained in a trial of Ad26.COV2.S vaccine versus placebo. This chain's CDR3 is CASSPLFYGYTF. As DNA, the CDR3 is TGTGCCAGCAGTCCACTTTTTTATGGCTACACCTTC.